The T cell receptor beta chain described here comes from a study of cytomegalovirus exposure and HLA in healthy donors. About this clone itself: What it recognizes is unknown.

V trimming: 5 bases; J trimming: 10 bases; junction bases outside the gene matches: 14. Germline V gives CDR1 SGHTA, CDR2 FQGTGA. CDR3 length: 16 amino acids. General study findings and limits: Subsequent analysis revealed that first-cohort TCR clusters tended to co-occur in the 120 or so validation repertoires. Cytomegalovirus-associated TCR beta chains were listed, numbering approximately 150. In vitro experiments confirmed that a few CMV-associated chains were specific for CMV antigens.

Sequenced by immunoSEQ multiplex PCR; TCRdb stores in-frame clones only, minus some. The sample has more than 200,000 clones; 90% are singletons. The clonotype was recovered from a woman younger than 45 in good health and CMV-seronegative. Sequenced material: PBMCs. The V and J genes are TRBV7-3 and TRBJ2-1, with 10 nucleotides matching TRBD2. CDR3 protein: CASSQIAGGPREEQFF. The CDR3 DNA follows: TGTGCCAGCAGCCAAATAGCGGGAGGCCCCCGTGAGGAGCAGTTCTTC.